These 5 T cell receptor beta chains share one sample of origin, sequenced in a study of tissue T cells after allogeneic stem cell transplantation. This table comes from immunoSEQ multiplex PCR, and its TCRdb copy is limited to in-frame clones, with some not included. The table records about 22,000 clones, roughly 72% of them present only once. The sequencing input was spleen. These receptors originate from a female BALB/c mouse in good health. MHC haplotype of the mouse line: H2-d.

Comments on this clone: The gene names given are mouse names. The CDR3 is cut off 1 residue early in the read; its end comes from the germline J gene. The chain has TRBV4 and TRBJ2-2, with 11 positions matching TRBD2. After removal of 5 bases from V and 4 bases from J, the junction contained 3 bases not matched to a gene. CDR3 length: 15 amino acids. Germline V CDR1 and CDR2: LGHDT, YNNKQL (reference sequence). The part of the CDR3 DNA that was read is TGTGCCAGCAGCAACTGGGGGGGCGGCACCGGGCAGCTCTAC. It translates to CASSNWGGGTGQLY. The CDR3 reads in full as CASSNWGGGTGQLYF.

Concerning this clone itself: Gene names and germline refer to mouse. Sequencing ends 1 residue short of the CDR3 end; the germline J gene provides the rest. This rearrangement joins TRBV1 to TRBJ1-4; no clear D gene. Germline CDR1 reads NSQYPW; CDR2 reads LRSPGD (reference sequence). V lost 1 base and J 0 bases, leaving 3 bases between the germline ends. The CDR3 has 14 residues. The part of the CDR3 DNA that was read is TGCACCTGCAGTGCAGGGCTTTCCAACGAAAGATTATTT. This encodes CTCSAGLSNERLF. The CDR3 reads in full as CTCSAGLSNERLFF.

A remark on this clone: Gene names and germline match the mouse. The read ends 1 residue before the CDR3 terminus; that terminus is restored from the germline J gene. This chain uses TRBV1 with TRBJ1-6, with D hard to call. TRBJ1-6 is assigned to the ORF class and has an uncertain function. The CDR3 spans 14 residues. Trimming took 1 base from V and 4 from J, leaving 5 bases between them. Germline V gives CDR1 NSQYPW, CDR2 LRSPGD (reference sequence). The CDR3 here is CTCSAGMYNSPLYF. The sequenced CDR3 bases are TGCACCTGCAGTGCAGGGATGTATAATTCGCCCCTCTAC.

As regards this clone: Here the gene names and germline are mouse. CDR3: CASSFGQISNERLFF. The CDR3 bases that were read are TGTGCCAGCAGTTTCGGACAGATTTCCAACGAAAGATTATTT. This sequence joins TRBV14 and TRBJ1-4; D is possibly TRBD1 (6 bases). With the read ending 1 residue before the CDR3 end, the germline J gene is used to fill in that end. Deletions cut 1 base from V and 0 bases from J, with 7 bases between. CDR1 is SGHDT, CDR2 FRDEAV, per germline. The CDR3 is made up of 15 amino acids. Filled out from reference TRBV14 and TRBJ1-4, the complete variable domain reads EAGVTQSPRYAVLQEGQAVSFWCDPISGHDTLYWYQQPRDQGPQLLVYFRDEAVIDNSQLPSDRFSAVRPKGTNSTLKIQSAKQGDTATYLCASSFGQISNERLFFGHGTKLSVL.

Of note for this clone: Gene names are the mouse ones. From the germline J gene comes the end of the CDR3, since the read stops 1 residue before it. Other nucleotide sequences in the sample specify the same CDR3. This chain links TRBV19 with TRBJ2-7, with D possibly being TRBD1 (6 bases). Germline assignment: CDR1 FNHDT and CDR2 SITEND (reference sequence). The ends were cut back, 4 bases at V and 4 bases at J, with 9 bases in the middle. The CDR3 is 12 amino acids. The sequenced part of the CDR3 DNA is TGTGCCAGCAGTCGGGACAAATATGAACAGTAC. Translation gives CASSRDKYEQY. The whole CDR3 sequence is CASSRDKYEQYF.